This T cell receptor beta chain comes out of a study of T cells in Graves' hyperthyroidism and ophthalmopathy. Graves' hyperthyroidism qualified as stable when ophthalmopathy did not progress within 18 months. Germline V gene lookup returns CDR1 MNHEY and CDR2 SVGAGI. V was cut by 2 bases and J by 6 bases, with 17 bases left in between. This CDR3 is 15 amino acids long. Study-level points and caveats: In the analysis, a 13 V-J model separated ophthalmopathy from stable hyperthyroidism. Model-based prediction identified ophthalmopathy a median roughly six months prior to its onset.

Ten or more counts support this clonotype. As yet, its antigen is unknown. Amplification yielded TCR beta CDR3 regions, with RNA transcripts as the source. The TCR CDR3 first-round RT-PCR relied on the HTBI primer set. TCRdb analysed the multiplex PCR reads with MiXCR anew, one entry per CDR3 protein. The sample has 700,000 or so distinct CDR3 sequences; approximately 16% are singletons. V and J are TRBV6-5 and TRBJ2-7; perhaps TRBD2 as D (6 bases). The material sequenced was blood. This clonotype originated in a man between 18 and 35 years old with Graves' hyperthyroidism. This CDR3 reads CASSYHSQEGSEQYF. The CDR3 DNA reads TGTGCCAGCAGTTACCACTCGCAGGAGGGCTCCGAGCAGTACTTC.